Sequencing of this T cell receptor (beta chain) was carried out in a study of blood T cell repertoires in COVID-19. Study-wide background: Italy, Spain and the United States were the sources of the convalescent and acute COVID-19 samples.

The CDR3 covers 16 residues. The V segment lost 5 bases and the J segment 5 bases; nucleotides outside the gene matches: 9. The germline CDR1 and CDR2 sequences are SGHNT and YYREEE (reference sequence). Libraries were prepared by immunoSEQ multiplex PCR; TCRdb keeps only in-frame clonotypes and omits some of them. Counted here are 100,000 to 150,000 clones, approximately 80% occurring once; the ten biggest clones make up 9.5% to 10%. Sequencing was performed on peripheral blood. The receptor was derived from a man between 35 and 55 years old with active or convalescent COVID-19. The V and J genes are TRBV5-4 and TRBJ2-2, with TRBD1 matching 10 bases. In DNA form, the CDR3 reads TGTGCCAGCAGTGGGACAGGGACAGGGGATACCGGGGAGCTGTTTTTT. This codes for CASSGTGTGDTGELFF.